Following are 10 T cell receptor beta chains from one sample sequenced in a study of blood T cell repertoires in COVID-19. Generated by immunoSEQ multiplex PCR, the TCRdb table keeps only in-frame clones and is missing some. This table has around 170,000 clones, over 70% appearing once. The sequenced sample was PBMCs or T cells enriched from blood (not recorded which). The receptors stem from a man in his sixties who had been exposed to COVID-19.

The rearrangement links TRBV4-1 to TRBJ2-2, with 9 nucleotides matching TRBD1. The V gene end was trimmed by 3 bases and the J gene end by 6 bases; junction bases not matched to a gene: 5. The germline V gene encodes CDR1 MGHRA and CDR2 YSYEKL. There are 15 residues in the CDR3. The CDR3 nucleotides are TGCGCCAGCAGCCAGGCGGGACAGGGTTCCGGGGAGCTGTTTTTT. The encoded protein is CASSQAGQGSGELFF.

The V call is TRBV5-1, the J call TRBJ2-5; TRBD2 matches at 7 bases. The length of the CDR3 is 15 residues. V was clipped by 0 bases and J by 5 bases; unmatched bases: 7. Per the germline V gene, CDR1 is SGHRS and CDR2 is YFSETQ. The CDR3 is CASSLAGDYRETQYF. CDR3 DNA: TGCGCCAGCAGCTTGGCGGGGGACTACCGTGAGACCCAGTACTTC.

This clone was counted once. The chain combines TRBV27 with TRBJ1-5, with D possibly being TRBD1 (5 bases). Germline V CDR1 and CDR2: MNHEY, SMNVEV (reference sequence). Trimming took 0 bases from V and 6 from J, leaving 9 bases between them. This CDR3 is 14 amino acids long. CDR3 protein: CASSLSWGGQPQHF. CDR3 bases: TGTGCCAGCAGTTTATCGTGGGGGGGTCAGCCCCAGCATTTT.

The chain employs TRBV19 and TRBJ2-1; 10 nucleotides agree with TRBD1. There are 17 residues in the CDR3. Losses at the gene ends were 8 bases for V and 8 bases for J; bases not matched to a gene: 18. Germline-derived CDR1 and CDR2 are LNHDA and SQIVND (reference sequence). The CDR3 bases are TGTGCCAGTTCCTCGGGACAGGGGTTATTTCTGGCCGATGAGCAGTTCTTC. It is translated as CASSSGQGLFLADEQFF.

The rearrangement links TRBV5-8 to TRBJ1-1; 11 bases map to TRBD1. This CDR3 is built from 16 residues. Germline values: CDR1 SGHTS, CDR2 YDEGEE. The ends lost 4 bases at V and 3 bases at J; junction bases unmatched: 8. The CDR3 loop is CASSATGTGGYTEAFF. CDR3 sequence (DNA): TGTGCCAGCAGCGCAACCGGGACAGGGGGTTACACTGAAGCTTTCTTT.

This clone was counted only a few times. J is TRBJ1-2 and V is TRBV29-1; a possible D gene is TRBD1 (6 bases). Looked up from germline, CDR1 is SQVTM and CDR2 is ANQGSEA. The CDR3 length is 13 residues. Trimming took off 7 bases at V and 7 bases at J, with 19 bases between the two ends. The CDR3 nucleotides are TGCAGCGCCGTTGAGGGGGGGATTAGTGGCTACACCTTC. It codes for CSAVEGGISGYTF.

This chain joins TRBV12-3 or TRBV12-4 and TRBJ2-1; D remains ambiguous. Trimming removed 4 bases from V and 9 bases from J, with 4 bases in between. This CDR3 is built from 10 residues. CDR3 protein: CASSSGEQFF. CDR3 DNA: TGTGCCAGCAGTTCGGGTGAGCAGTTCTTC.

This rearrangement joins TRBV7-3 to TRBJ2-7, with 7 bases fitting TRBD1. The CDR3 is made up of 13 amino acids. Germline-derived CDR1 and CDR2 are SGHTA and FQGTGA. The J segment lost 6 bases and the V segment lost 0 bases, leaving 2 bases of the junction unmatched. CDR3 nucleotides: TGTGCCAGCAGCTTAACAGGGGGCGGCGAGCAGTACTTC. This translates into CASSLTGGGEQYF. The complete variable domain, with remaining parts taken from reference TRBV7-3 and TRBJ2-7, reads GAGVSQTPSNKVTEKGKYVELRCDPISGHTALYWYRQSLGQGPEFLIYFQGTGAADDSGLPNDRFFAVRPEGSVSTLKIQRTERGDSAVYLCASSLTGGGEQYFGPGTRLTVT.

The CDR3 coding sequence is TGTGCCAGCAGCTTGGCCCCGGGACTAATCTCTTCACCCCTCCACTTT. Amino acid sequence: CASSLAPGLISSPLHF. The chain carries TRBV5-4 and TRBJ1-6; possible D gene TRBD1, 5 bases. This CDR3 comprises 16 residues. CDR1 and CDR2 (germline): SGHNT, YYREEE (reference sequence). The ends were cut back, 0 bases at V and 9 bases at J, with 16 bases in the middle.

The table lists this clone with a count of one. The chain joins TRBV7-2 to TRBJ1-2, with D uncertain. Germline V lookup: CDR1 SGHTA, CDR2 FQGNSA. The CDR3 has 15 amino acids. V was cut by 1 base and J by 6 bases, with 15 bases left in between. CDR3 DNA: TGTGCCAGCAGCTTAGATGGAGGGCAAAAGGATGGCTACACCTTC. Protein product: CASSLDGGQKDGYTF.